The next 15 T cell receptor beta chains were all read from a single sample in a study of CD8 T cells in Susac syndrome. The authors reverse transcribed roughly 0.5 to 1 ug RNA with random hexamers. One entry per CDR3 protein results from TCRdb running MiXCR on the immunoSEQ multiplex PCR reads. The top ten clones hold approximately 0.41% of a sample with around 45,000 distinct CDR3 sequences, around 92% of them seen once. Sequencing used CD8+ T cells from PBMCs. The receptor set was obtained from a human donor in good health.

V is TRBV7-9 and J is TRBJ2-7, with no clear D. The germline gives CDR1 SEHNR, CDR2 FQNEAQ (reference sequence). Trimming left V 4 bases short and J 3 bases short, with 10 bases between. CDR3 length equals 13 residues. This chain's CDR3 is CASSSGSLYEQYF. The DNA of the CDR3 is TGTGCCAGCAGCTCTGGGTCCCTCTACGAGCAGTACTTC.

This clonotype was recorded once. V gene TRBV5-1 combines with J gene TRBJ2-3, with 9 bases lining up with TRBD2. CDR1 is SGHRS and CDR2 is YFSETQ in the germline V gene. This CDR3 comprises 15 residues. The J segment lost 4 bases and the V segment lost 0 bases, leaving 3 bases of the junction unmatched. In nucleotides, the CDR3 is TGCGCCAGCAGCTTGGCTAGCGGGATGCCAGATACGCAGTATTTT. The encoded protein is CASSLASGMPDTQYF.

This chain links TRBV6-5 with TRBJ1-2; D perhaps matches TRBD1 (5 bases). Germline CDR1 reads MNHEY; CDR2 reads SVGAGI. Between the trimmed V and J ends, which lost 5 bases and 1 base, there was a span of 8 bases. CDR3 length: 13 amino acids. CDR3 residues: CASSVTVNYGYTF. DNA of the CDR3: TGTGCCAGCAGTGTGACAGTTAACTATGGCTACACCTTC.

The chain recombines TRBV9 with TRBJ2-1; D perhaps matches TRBD1 (5 bases). The length of the CDR3 is 14 residues. Germline V gene sequence: CDR1 SGDLS, CDR2 YYNGEE. V dropped 6 bases and J dropped 2 bases, with 12 bases sitting between them. The CDR3 region has the DNA TGTGCCAGCAATGAGAAGGGGCCCTACAATGAGCAGTTCTTC. Its protein is CASNEKGPYNEQFF.

The chain has TRBV12-3 or TRBV12-4 and TRBJ2-1; no reliable D call. Trimming cost V 2 bases and J 12 bases, with 14 bases left between them. The length of the CDR3 is 13 residues. CDR3 region: CASSLQPALGQFF. The CDR3 DNA reads TGTGCCAGCAGTTTACAGCCTGCCCTGGGGCAGTTCTTC.

The chain couples TRBV12-3 or TRBV12-4 to TRBJ2-7; the D gene is possibly TRBD2 (6 bases). Trimming removed 5 bases at V and 0 bases at J, with 11 bases between. This CDR3 has 14 residues. Here the CDR3 reads CASSPRDFSYEQYF. The CDR3, as DNA: TGTGCCAGCAGTCCTCGGGACTTCTCCTACGAGCAGTACTTC.

The chain recombines TRBV20-1 with TRBJ2-7; tentative D call: TRBD1 (5 bases). Germline CDR1 and CDR2: DFQATT and SNEGSKA (reference sequence). The CDR3 is made up of 18 amino acids. Trimming left V 0 bases short and J 1 base short, with 22 bases between. The chain's CDR3 is CSARDIGHTPGRSYEQYF. In nucleotides, the CDR3 is TGCAGTGCTAGAGATATCGGACATACTCCGGGTCGGTCCTACGAGCAGTACTTC.

As regards this clonotype: One end of the junction fails to match germline, which may point to a read error. The chain employs TRBV7-2 and TRBJ1-1; D gene ambiguous. The CDR3 is 12 amino acids. Per germline, CDR1 SGHTA and CDR2 FQGNSA. CDR3 in amino acids: CASSLGVTEVFF. For the CDR3, the DNA is TGTGCCAGCAGCTTAGGGGTTACTGAAGTTTTCTTT.

This clonotype was counted a single time. V and J are TRBV29-1 and TRBJ2-1; 8 positions agree with TRBD2. The CDR3 is made up of 18 amino acids. J gave up 4 bases and V 4 bases, and 18 bases lay outside the gene matches. The germline CDR1 and CDR2 sequences are SQVTM and ANQGSEA. The CDR3 region has the DNA TGCAGCGTTGGGCCTGGTTGGTCAGGGACTAGGCCTTACAATGAGCAGTTCTTC. Protein: CSVGPGWSGTRPYNEQFF.

The gene calls are TRBV4-3 and TRBJ2-7; tentative D call: TRBD2 (5 bases). Between the trimmed V and J ends, which lost 1 base and 2 bases, there was a span of 12 bases. The CDR3 is 15 residues long. The germline CDR1 and CDR2 sequences are LGHNA and YSLEER. The CDR3 is CASSQGLSGAYEQYF. DNA of the CDR3: TGCGCCAGCAGCCAAGGACTATCCGGCGCCTACGAGCAGTACTTC.

The V call is TRBV5-6, the J call TRBJ2-7, with 7 bases that match TRBD2. Germline lookup yields CDR1 SGHDT and CDR2 YYEEEE. There are 15 residues in the CDR3. V dropped 0 bases and J dropped 2; count of bases not matched to a gene: 5. CDR3 protein: CASSLGSGKPYEQYF. The DNA of the CDR3 is TGTGCCAGCAGCTTGGGGAGCGGGAAACCCTACGAGCAGTACTTC.

The chain carries TRBV7-2 and TRBJ1-1, with 10 positions matching TRBD1. Germline V CDR1 and CDR2: SGHTA, FQGNSA. J gave up 7 bases and V 3 bases, and 14 bases lay outside the gene matches. The CDR3 has 17 residues. This chain's CDR3 is CASSFPSRDRGGNEAFF. In nucleotides, the CDR3 is TGTGCCAGCAGCTTTCCGTCCCGGGACAGGGGTGGGAATGAAGCTTTCTTT.

The V call is TRBV7-2, the J call TRBJ2-1, with 7 bases fitting TRBD2. The CDR3 contains 16 residues. Germline trimming cut 0 bases from V and 6 bases from J; bases unmatched to any gene: 8. Germline V gives CDR1 SGHTA, CDR2 FQGNSA. CDR3 coding DNA: TGTGCCAGCAGCTTAGCGCCGCGGGAGCCTTTCAATGAGCAGTTCTTC. This codes for CASSLAPREPFNEQFF. Variable domain in full (rest from reference TRBV7-2 and TRBJ2-1): GAGVSQSPSNKVTEKGKDVELRCDPISGHTALYWYRQSLGQGLEFLIYFQGNSAPDKSGLPSDRFSAERTGGSVSTLTIQRTQQEDSAVYLCASSLAPREPFNEQFFGPGTRLTVL.

V usage is TRBV6-2 or TRBV6-3 and J usage is TRBJ2-5; TRBD2 aligns across 10 bases. CDR1 and CDR2 (germline): MNHEY, SVGEGT. V lost 5 bases to trimming and J lost 3 bases; unmatched junction nucleotides: 15. This CDR3 has 18 residues. CDR3 nucleotides: TGTGCCAGCAGTCCCGGGGCTAGCGGGAGTAATAATGAAGAGACCCAGTACTTC. It encodes CASSPGASGSNNEETQYF.

The rearrangement joins TRBV12-3 or TRBV12-4 to TRBJ2-2; 9 nucleotides agree with TRBD2. J gave up 1 base and V 1 base, and 1 base lay outside the gene matches. The CDR3 consists of 16 residues. CDR3 amino acids: CASSLGGRVNTGELFF. CDR3 coding DNA: TGTGCCAGCAGTTTAGGCGGGAGGGTGAACACCGGGGAGCTGTTTTTT.